These T cell receptor beta chains were read from a single sample in a study of T cell clones after liver transplantation. The method was immunoSEQ multiplex PCR; TCRdb's version includes in-frame clones alone and lacks a portion of them. The sample records tens of thousands of clones, approximately 87% being singletons. Sequenced here: CD4+ T cells from blood, sampled at the 22-month timepoint. These receptors were collected from a human patient who received a liver transplant. Part of the T cells may come from the graft donor. The CDR3 runs from the conserved cysteine through the conserved F or W. D genes are given only for firm matches. Clone size appears in some rows only: once, few, many, or a class for an expanded clone.

d_gene: TRBD1
v_gene: TRBV4-3
j_gene: TRBJ2-7
abundance: NA
CDR3aa: CASSVQPGTGNRYF
CDR3nt: TGCGCCAGCAGCGTACAACCCGGGACAGGGAATCGGTACTTC

d_gene: TRBD1
v_gene: TRBV29-1
j_gene: TRBJ2-7
abundance: NA
CDR3aa: CSVRDRAPYEQYF
CDR3nt: TGCAGCGTCCGGGACAGGGCCCCTTACGAGCAGTACTTC

d_gene: NA
v_gene: TRBV13
j_gene: TRBJ1-2
abundance: NA
CDR3aa: CASSFDDSTNYGYTF
CDR3nt: TGTGCCAGCAGCTTTGATGACAGCACAAACTATGGCTACACCTTC

d_gene: NA
v_gene: TRBV5-1
j_gene: TRBJ1-6
abundance: once
CDR3aa: CASSLSGANNSPLHF
CDR3nt: TGCGCCAGCAGCTTGTCGGGGGCCAATAATTCACCCCTCCACTTT

d_gene: NA
v_gene: TRBV12-5
j_gene: TRBJ2-7
abundance: once
CDR3aa: CASGPGRESGEQYF
CDR3nt: TGTGCTAGTGGTCCAGGGCGGGAATCGGGCGAGCAGTACTTC

d_gene: NA
v_gene: TRBV7-2
j_gene: TRBJ2-3
abundance: NA
CDR3aa: CASSLDRTDTQYF
CDR3nt: TGTGCCAGCAGCTTAGACCGGACAGATACGCAGTATTTT

d_gene: TRBD1
v_gene: TRBV5-1
j_gene: TRBJ1-2
abundance: NA
CDR3aa: CASSLVRDRVYTF
CDR3nt: TGCGCCAGCAGCTTGGTACGGGACAGGGTGTACACCTTC

d_gene: TRBD2
v_gene: TRBV11-3
j_gene: TRBJ2-1
abundance: few
CDR3aa: CASSLGLAGEDEQFF
CDR3nt: TGTGCCAGCAGCTTGGGACTAGCGGGAGAGGATGAGCAGTTCTTC

d_gene: NA
v_gene: TRBV28
j_gene: TRBJ2-5
abundance: once
CDR3aa: CASSPTVQTQYF
CDR3nt: TGTGCCAGCAGTCCCACAGTCCAGACCCAGTACTTC

d_gene: NA
v_gene: TRBV29-1
j_gene: TRBJ2-2
abundance: NA
CDR3aa: CSVSGPNTGELFF
CDR3nt: TGCAGCGTTTCGGGGCCGAACACCGGGGAGCTGTTTTTT

d_gene: NA
v_gene: TRBV6-1
j_gene: TRBJ2-2
abundance: few
CDR3aa: CASSLSPDTGELFF
CDR3nt: TGTGCCAGCAGCCTTAGTCCGGACACCGGGGAGCTGTTTTTT

d_gene: NA
v_gene: TRBV10-2
j_gene: TRBJ2-7
abundance: NA
CDR3aa: CASSDVYSYEQYF
CDR3nt: TGCGCCAGCAGTGATGTCTACTCCTACGAGCAGTACTTC

d_gene: TRBD1
v_gene: TRBV4-3
j_gene: TRBJ1-1
abundance: NA
CDR3aa: CASSQGTGATEAFF
CDR3nt: TGCGCCAGCAGCCAGGGAACAGGGGCCACTGAAGCTTTCTTT

d_gene: NA
v_gene: TRBV19
j_gene: TRBJ1-3
abundance: NA
CDR3aa: CASSTLGNTIYF
CDR3nt: TGTGCCAGTAGCACGCTGGGAAACACCATATATTTT

d_gene: NA
v_gene: TRBV9
j_gene: TRBJ2-2
abundance: few
CDR3aa: CASTGSGVRAGELFF
CDR3nt: TGTGCCAGCACCGGCTCCGGGGTTCGAGCCGGGGAGCTGTTTTTT

d_gene: NA
v_gene: TRBV7-2
j_gene: TRBJ2-1
abundance: NA
CDR3aa: CASSPVVAARGNEQFF
CDR3nt: TGTGCCAGCAGCCCCGTGGTAGCGGCCCGAGGGAATGAGCAGTTCTTC

d_gene: NA
v_gene: TRBV9
j_gene: TRBJ1-2
abundance: NA
CDR3aa: CASSVESPAFSGYTF
CDR3nt: TGTGCCAGCAGCGTAGAAAGCCCAGCCTTTTCAGGCTACACCTTC

d_gene: NA
v_gene: TRBV7-9
j_gene: TRBJ2-3
abundance: once
CDR3aa: CASSLWLARGTDTQYF
CDR3nt: TGTGCCAGCAGCCTATGGCTGGCTCGCGGCACAGATACGCAGTATTTT

d_gene: NA
v_gene: TRBV4-3
j_gene: TRBJ2-5
abundance: NA
CDR3aa: CASSQDQARSRETQYF
CDR3nt: TGCGCCAGCAGCCAAGATCAGGCCCGGTCCAGGGAGACCCAGTACTTC

d_gene: NA
v_gene: TRBV19
j_gene: TRBJ2-3
abundance: NA
CDR3aa: CASSIGGSTDTQYF
CDR3nt: TGTGCCAGTAGTATAGGAGGAAGCACAGATACGCAGTATTTT

d_gene: TRBD1
v_gene: TRBV9
j_gene: TRBJ2-3
abundance: NA
CDR3aa: CASSPRTGPDTQYF
CDR3nt: TGTGCCAGCAGCCCCCGGACAGGGCCAGATACGCAGTATTTT

d_gene: TRBD2
v_gene: TRBV11-3
j_gene: TRBJ2-3
abundance: NA
CDR3aa: CASSLWLAGPSTDTQYF
CDR3nt: TGTGCCAGCAGCTTGTGGCTAGCGGGGCCTAGCACAGATACGCAGTATTTT

d_gene: TRBD1
v_gene: TRBV7-2
j_gene: TRBJ1-1
abundance: NA
CDR3aa: CASSALGQSNTEAFF
CDR3nt: TGTGCCAGCAGCGCACTGGGACAGAGTAACACTGAAGCTTTCTTT